This paragraph reports one T cell receptor (beta chain). The antigen remains undetermined. This sample is drawn from a study of cytomegalovirus exposure and HLA in healthy donors. Whole-study results and caveats: Apparent HLA restriction characterized most CMV-associated TCR beta chains in a later analysis. CMV antigen specificity was confirmed in vitro for three CMV-associated chains. There were several of the most significant clusters that appeared linked to common viral pathogens in a later analysis.

This CDR3 spans 15 amino acids. V was pared by 2 bases and J by 7 bases, with 12 bases between. Germline CDR1 is MNHEY and CDR2 is SMNVEV (reference sequence). Both 60 Vbeta primers and 13 Jbeta primers went into the PCR. Method: immunoSEQ multiplex PCR; TCRdb's copy keeps in-frame clones and lacks some. The profile shows 150,000 to 200,000 clones, roughly 70% of them singletons. Sequences were obtained from PBMCs. The receptor was isolated from a woman between 50 and 59 years old in good health and CMV-seropositive. The rearrangement links TRBV27 to TRBJ1-6; the D gene is possibly TRBD1 (6 bases). The CDR3 reads CASSLTLTGNSPLHF. In nucleotides, the CDR3 is TGTGCCAGCAGTTTAACTCTAACAGGGAATTCACCCCTCCACTTT.